This T cell receptor (beta chain) was identified during a study of identical twins. TCRdb ran MiXCR on the 5' RACE reads and lists one entry per CDR3 protein. The table lists approximately 550,000 distinct CDR3 sequences, about 20% of them singletons. Germline V CDR1 and CDR2: SGHTA, FQGNSA. Trimming cost V 4 bases and J 5 bases; bases outside gene matches: 9. The CDR3 loop spans 15 amino acids. Concerning this clonotype: Its matching antigen is unknown.

Study observations and caveats: The same donors were not followed; conclusions instead depended on cross-sectional statistical analysis. Partly confounded zero-insertion analyses could result from invariant MAIT and iNKT cells.

This same sample was also taken into another study, of yellow fever vaccine responses in identical twins.

This receptor was obtained from a woman in her late teens or twenties in good health. Sequencing was performed on CD4+ T cells sorted from blood. V and J are TRBV7-2 and TRBJ2-5, with TRBD2 identical over 8 bases. The CDR3 DNA follows: TGTGCCAGCAGCTCCTCCGGGGGGGTTACGGAGACCCAGTACTTC. Its protein is CASSSSGGVTETQYF.